This TCR beta chain was recorded in a study of blood T cell repertoires in COVID-19. Profiled with immunoSEQ multiplex PCR; TCRdb holds only in-frame clones, not every one. Here the sample spans 120,000 to 150,000 clones, 65% to 90% being singletons. Trimming shortened V by 1 base and J by 0 bases, and 13 bases separated the two germline ends. The CDR3 spans 17 residues. Germline CDR1 and CDR2: SGHVS and FNYEAQ. The chain recombines TRBV7-6 with TRBJ2-1; the D is unclear. The origin of this receptor is a woman aged 50 to 60 in a cohort sampled during active or convalescent COVID-19. The sample was peripheral blood. The CDR3 is CASSLGTAASSYNEQFF. The DNA of the CDR3 is TGTGCCAGCAGCTTAGGTACAGCAGCAAGCTCCTACAATGAGCAGTTCTTC.